This TCR beta chain originates from a study of OX40 agonist ivuxolimab in advanced cancers. Across the study: Eligibility admitted prior anti-PD-1, anti-PD-L1 or anti-CTLA-4 therapy; about 40% had some. Notes on the study in general: With doses of 0.1 to 3.0 mg/kg, CD4+ and CD8+ blood T cells had undergone clonal expansion by week 6. Expanded clones were, on average, more numerous among CD8+ T cells than CD4+.

Sequencing used immunoSEQ multiplex PCR; TCRdb keeps in-frame clones, though not all of them. This sample yields about 48,000 clones, of which approximately 89% are seen a single time; about 10% belongs to the top ten. In its sample, this clone was seen once. Its matching antigen is unknown. Germline CDR1 reads LNHDA; CDR2 reads SQIVND (reference sequence). V lost 4 bases and J 3 bases, leaving 16 bases between the germline ends. The CDR3 runs to 16 residues. The chain combines TRBV19 with TRBJ1-5; no clear D. This TCR came from an adult with an advanced solid tumor such as melanoma, head and neck, liver or kidney cancer. The source material was CD4+ or CD8+ T cells sorted from blood, sampled in a trial of the OX40 agonist ivuxolimab. The CDR3 region has the DNA TGTGCCAGTAGTACTGGGCTTGGACCAAACAATCAGCCCCAGCATTTT. Translation: CASSTGLGPNNQPQHF.